The rows below give T cell receptor beta chains drawn from one sample of a study of T-cell reconstitution after alpha-beta-depleted transplantation in children. TCRdb re-analysed the PCR reads in MiXCR, keeping a single row per CDR3 protein. This table holds around 440,000 distinct CDR3 sequences, roughly 16% found once. The starting material was PBMCs, mostly from graft donor cells, obtained 360 days after TCRalphabeta/CD19-depleted stem cell transplant. The receptors stem from a boy in the first two years of life who had a stem cell transplant for Wiskott-Aldrich syndrome, so the T cells may come from the graft donor. CDR3s include the opening cysteine and the closing phenylalanine or tryptophan. Part of the rows lack a size; the others show once, few, many or a class for expanded clones.

abundance: few; j_gene: TRBJ2-5; v_gene: TRBV20-1; CDR3aa: CSARDRSSQETQYF
abundance: many; j_gene: TRBJ2-7; v_gene: TRBV2; CDR3aa: CASKRELAGGPHEQYF
abundance: .; j_gene: TRBJ2-2; v_gene: TRBV3-1; CDR3aa: CASSQAGRGLFTGELFF
abundance: .; j_gene: TRBJ2-7; v_gene: TRBV20-1; CDR3aa: CSASGGVASYEQYF
abundance: .; j_gene: TRBJ2-4; v_gene: TRBV28; CDR3aa: CASGDLLNIQYF
abundance: many; j_gene: TRBJ2-2; v_gene: TRBV18; CDR3aa: CASSPGAGELFF
abundance: .; j_gene: TRBJ1-1; v_gene: TRBV5-6; CDR3aa: CASIGRWAMNTEAFF
abundance: .; j_gene: TRBJ2-7; v_gene: TRBV6-5; CDR3aa: CASSYSIGPRSSYEQYF
abundance: many; j_gene: TRBJ1-5; v_gene: TRBV30; CDR3aa: CAWSISTGLQHF
abundance: .; j_gene: TRBJ2-4; v_gene: TRBV19; CDR3aa: CASSIADRLAKNIQYF
abundance: few; j_gene: TRBJ2-3; v_gene: TRBV7-2; CDR3aa: CASSLAERLAGGPGTDTQYF
abundance: many; j_gene: TRBJ2-3; v_gene: TRBV6-5; CDR3aa: CASSLLAGNTDTQYF
abundance: few; j_gene: TRBJ1-5; v_gene: TRBV7-2; CDR3aa: CASSPDRASSNQPQHF
abundance: .; j_gene: TRBJ2-1; v_gene: TRBV10-3; CDR3aa: CAISELGVEQFF
abundance: .; j_gene: TRBJ2-7; v_gene: TRBV7-8; CDR3aa: CASSLESLGGGSYEQYF
abundance: .; j_gene: TRBJ2-2; v_gene: TRBV7-3; CDR3aa: CAFSLTRDRGHTGELFF
abundance: .; j_gene: TRBJ2-3; v_gene: TRBV29-1; CDR3aa: CSLFQGKGDTQYF
abundance: .; j_gene: TRBJ2-7; v_gene: TRBV11-1; CDR3aa: CASSFGLAGGKFSYEQYF
abundance: .; j_gene: TRBJ1-1; v_gene: TRBV24-1; CDR3aa: CATSDLGDTEAFF
abundance: .; j_gene: TRBJ2-7; v_gene: TRBV4-3; CDR3aa: CASSQGLAGGKSYEQYF
abundance: .; j_gene: TRBJ2-7; v_gene: TRBV20-1; CDR3aa: CSASPLDRDIYEQYF
abundance: .; j_gene: TRBJ1-1; v_gene: TRBV30; CDR3aa: CAWSVGPGSNTEAFF
abundance: many; j_gene: TRBJ2-1; v_gene: TRBV25-1; CDR3aa: CASIGGVSYNEQFF
abundance: .; j_gene: TRBJ2-2; v_gene: TRBV28; CDR3aa: CASSLWGQRANTGELFF
abundance: .; j_gene: TRBJ2-2; v_gene: TRBV19; CDR3aa: CASRNAPNTGELFF